These T cell receptor beta chains were read from a single sample in a study of brain T cells in children with intractable seizures. Sequenced by immunoSEQ multiplex PCR; TCRdb stores in-frame clones only, minus some. The table includes tens of thousands of clones, roughly 92% detected once. The sequencing used peripheral blood, collected at surgery. Receptors originate from a boy aged 5-17 years with focal cortical dysplasia and intractable seizures. Each CDR3 is given with its conserved first and last residue. The order of the fields is J gene, clone size, D gene, V gene, CDR3 protein, CDR3 DNA. D genes are given only for firm matches. Clone sizes are given selectively: once, few, many, or a class where the clone is expanded.

TRBJ1-4 . . TRBV7-9 CASSLAGSGYEKLFF TGTGCCAGCAGCTTAGCCGGCAGTGGATATGAAAAACTGTTTTTT
TRBJ1-1 once . TRBV4-1 CASSQVRRGQNTEAFF TGCGCCAGCAGCCAAGTCAGACGGGGGCAGAACACTGAAGCTTTCTTT
TRBJ1-5 . . TRBV6-2/TRBV6-3 CASSYGSNQPQHF TGTGCCAGCAGTTACGGTAGCAATCAGCCCCAGCATTTT
TRBJ1-1 . . TRBV5-4 CVLGMAGETEAFF TGTGTACTGGGGATGGCAGGGGAAACTGAAGCTTTCTTT
TRBJ2-2 . . TRBV18 CASSPPPYGELFF TGTGCCAGCTCACCACCCCCCTACGGGGAGCTGTTTTTT
TRBJ1-2 . TRBD1 TRBV9 CASSPQGARYGYTF TGTGCCAGCAGCCCTCAGGGGGCGCGCTATGGCTACACCTTC
TRBJ1-1 . . TRBV27 CASSPGVGTEAFF TGTGCCAGCAGTCCGGGGGTCGGCACTGAAGCTTTCTTT
TRBJ1-1 . . TRBV4-1 CASSQSRAGTEAFF TGCGCCAGCAGTCAGAGCAGGGCAGGCACTGAAGCTTTCTTT
TRBJ1-1 . . TRBV24-1 CATSDSTGATEAFF TGTGCCACCAGTGATTCAACAGGAGCGACTGAAGCTTTCTTT
TRBJ2-2 . TRBD2 TRBV11-2 CASSAAEGAGWVGELFF TGTGCCAGCAGCGCCGCGGAGGGAGCGGGATGGGTCGGGGAGCTGTTTTTT
TRBJ1-2 . . TRBV5-1 CASSSSTDYGYTF TGCGCCAGCAGCTCCTCGACGGACTATGGCTACACCTTC
TRBJ2-2 . TRBD2 TRBV11-2 CASSPLGGGGKAGELFF TGTGCCAGCAGCCCCCTGGGTGGCGGGGGGAAGGCCGGGGAGCTGTTTTTT
TRBJ2-7 . . TRBV28 CASSLAGDIEQYF TGTGCCAGCAGTTTAGCAGGGGACATCGAGCAGTACTTC
TRBJ1-6 few . TRBV18 CASSPQPENSPLHF TGTGCCAGCTCACCTCAACCAGAAAATTCACCCCTCCACTTT
TRBJ2-1 . TRBD2 TRBV3-1/TRBV3-2 CASSQDRTSAGEQFF TGTGCCAGCAGCCAAGATCGGACTAGCGCCGGGGAGCAGTTCTTC
TRBJ1-1 . . TRBV2 CASSEAPTALMNTEAFF TGTGCCAGCAGTGAAGCGCCGACAGCTCTCATGAACACTGAAGCTTTCTTT
TRBJ2-5 . TRBD2 TRBV29-1 CSVEIAGALQETQYF TGCAGCGTTGAAATAGCGGGAGCCCTACAAGAGACCCAGTACTTC
TRBJ2-5 . . TRBV29-1 CSVASGKETQYF TGCAGCGTTGCCTCGGGGAAAGAGACCCAGTACTTC